The 23 T cell receptor beta chains given below trace back to one sample, sequenced in a study of blood T cell repertoires in COVID-19. The assay was immunoSEQ multiplex PCR, and TCRdb's table has in-frame clones only and misses some. The top ten clones hold around 0.91% of a sample with some 410,000 clones, around 87% of them seen once. The sequencing sample was made of PBMCs or T cells enriched from blood (not recorded which). These receptors all stem from a woman aged 25 to 39 with acute COVID-19.

This CDR3 reads CASSLLSGGSHTGELFF. CDR3 coding DNA: TGTGCCAGCAGCTTACTTAGCGGGGGGTCACACACCGGGGAGCTGTTTTTT. The chain combines TRBV7-3 with TRBJ2-2, with 10 bases fitting TRBD2. V lost 2 bases and J lost 3; bases outside the gene matches: 6. Germline V gives CDR1 SGHTA, CDR2 FQGTGA. This CDR3 has 17 amino acids.

The chain employs TRBV3-1 (or the pseudogene TRBV3-2) and TRBJ2-1; TRBD1 aligns across 7 bases. From germline, CDR1 is LGHDT and CDR2 YNNKEL (reference sequence). Trimming took 4 bases from V and 4 from J; bases not matched to a gene: 4. The CDR3 covers 14 residues. The DNA of the CDR3 is TGTGCCAGCAGCCCGCGGACAGGTTACAATGAGCAGTTCTTC. This encodes CASSPRTGYNEQFF.

The gene calls are TRBV6-1 and TRBJ1-2, with TRBD1 matching 7 bases. CDR1 and CDR2 from the germline V gene are MNHNS and SASEGT. The length of the CDR3 is 16 residues. J gave up 2 bases and V 0 bases, and 6 bases lay outside the gene matches. CDR3 sequence reads: CASSEARQGANYGYTF. CDR3 nucleotides: TGTGCCAGCAGTGAAGCCCGACAGGGAGCGAACTATGGCTACACCTTC.

This chain connects TRBV6-5 to TRBJ2-5; unclear D gene. V lost 7 bases and J lost 5, with 17 bases in between. This CDR3 comprises 14 residues. Germline lookup yields CDR1 MNHEY and CDR2 SVGAGI. CDR3 DNA sequence: TGTGCCAGCACCAATCCGGGTGCCGGGGAGACCCAGTACTTC. Translated, it gives CASTNPGAGETQYF.

V is TRBV19 and J is TRBJ1-2; 9 bases are shared with TRBD1. Looked up from germline, CDR1 is LNHDA and CDR2 is SQIVND (reference sequence). This CDR3 contains 17 residues. The V gene end was trimmed by 3 bases and the J gene end by 7 bases; junction bases not matched to a gene: 15. CDR3 residues: CASSIGIPGQGFSGYTF. In DNA, the CDR3 is TGTGCCAGTAGTATTGGGATACCGGGACAGGGATTCTCTGGCTACACCTTC.

This chain joins TRBV18 and TRBJ1-2; weak D call: TRBD1 (6 bases). Germline CDR1 and CDR2: KGHSH and LQKENI. The V end lost 3 bases, the J end lost 7 bases, and 15 bases lay between the germline ends. This CDR3 has 14 amino acids. CDR3 in amino acids: CASSPNTGFFGYTF. CDR3 DNA: TGTGCCAGCTCACCGAATACAGGGTTCTTTGGCTACACCTTC.

The chain combines TRBV7-8 with TRBJ2-1, with TRBD2 as a possible D gene (5 bases). V was trimmed by 4 bases and J by 5 bases, leaving 15 bases between them. The CDR3 spans 15 residues. Germline V lookup: CDR1 SGHVS, CDR2 FQNEAQ. The CDR3 loop reads CASSSRTELHNEQFF. CDR3 bases: TGTGCCAGCAGCTCCCGGACTGAATTACACAATGAGCAGTTCTTC.

This chain joins TRBV19 and TRBJ2-1, with 11 bases that match TRBD2. J was trimmed by 8 bases and V by 5 bases; bases with no gene match: 2. CDR1 is LNHDA and CDR2 is SQIVND in the germline V gene (reference sequence). The CDR3 consists of 13 residues. The CDR3 is CASSLAGGDEQFF. CDR3 in DNA: TGTGCCAGTAGTCTAGCGGGGGGAGATGAGCAGTTCTTC.

V gene TRBV5-1 combines with J gene TRBJ2-7; 9 positions match TRBD2. The CDR3 is 14 residues long. The germline V gene encodes CDR1 SGHRS and CDR2 YFSETQ. J gave up 2 bases and V 5 bases, and 5 bases lay outside the gene matches. The CDR3 DNA reads TGCGCCAGCAGTTCTAGCGGGGTCACCTACGAGCAGTACTTC. Its translation: CASSSSGVTYEQYF.

This sequence joins TRBV7-9 and TRBJ1-6; 7 bases are shared with TRBD1. J gave up 9 bases and V 1 base, and 6 bases lay outside the gene matches. Germline CDR1 SEHNR, CDR2 FQNEAQ (reference sequence). The length of the CDR3 is 15 residues. The CDR3 DNA reads TGTGCCAGCAGCTTAGGACAGGGTAAAGGTTCACCCCTCCACTTT. Translating it yields CASSLGQGKGSPLHF.

This chain uses TRBV5-1 with TRBJ2-1, with D possibly TRBD2 on 6 matching bases. CDR3 length equals 18 residues. The V gene's germline CDR1 is SGHRS and CDR2 YFSETQ. Trimming took 1 base from V and 3 from J, leaving 20 bases between them. CDR3 in DNA: TGCGCCAGCAGCTTGAGTCTTGGAGGGCTTAGTAGCTACAATGAGCAGTTCTTC. Protein product: CASSLSLGGLSSYNEQFF.

The chain combines TRBV14 with TRBJ1-1, with unresolved D. The V gene lost 0 bases and the J gene lost 3 bases, with 11 bases spanning the gap. The CDR3 has 15 amino acids. The V gene's germline CDR1 is SGHDN and CDR2 FVKESK. CDR3 protein: CASSQDPGRDTEAFF. The DNA of the CDR3 is TGTGCCAGCAGCCAAGATCCGGGGAGAGACACTGAAGCTTTCTTT.

This clone was found a few times. J is TRBJ1-2 and V is TRBV18, with D possibly matching TRBD1 (6 bases). The CDR3 spans 14 residues. Trimming cost V 3 bases and J 3 bases, with 11 bases left between them. CDR1 is KGHSH, CDR2 LQKENI, per germline. CDR3 sequence: CASSPSTGYYGYTF. CDR3 DNA sequence: TGTGCCAGCTCACCCAGTACAGGGTACTATGGCTACACCTTC.

The chain recombines TRBV27 with TRBJ1-1, with 7 bases matching TRBD1. The CDR3 totals 15 residues. Germline lookup yields CDR1 MNHEY and CDR2 SMNVEV (reference sequence). V lost 1 base, J lost 4 bases, and 6 bases stayed unmatched. The CDR3 DNA reads as TGTGCCAGCAGTTTATGGAACAGGGGTGTCACTGAAGCTTTCTTT. Its protein is CASSLWNRGVTEAFF.

The V gene is TRBV2, the J gene TRBJ1-2, with 7 bases that match TRBD1. The CDR3 has 14 amino acids. CDR1 and CDR2 (germline): SNHLY, FYNNEI. The V and J ends lost 4 bases and 7 bases, in that order; junction bases with no gene match: 9. The CDR3 region is CASSVQKGGTGYTF. In nucleotides, the CDR3 is TGTGCCAGCAGTGTTCAAAAAGGGGGCACTGGCTACACCTTC.

V and J are TRBV12-3 or TRBV12-4 and TRBJ2-7, with D possibly being TRBD1 (6 bases). CDR3 length: 12 amino acids. Trimming removed 6 bases at V and 6 bases at J, with 12 bases between. The CDR3 DNA reads TGTGCCAGCAGGTCTAGGGGGATCGAGCAGTACTTC. Amino acid sequence: CASRSRGIEQYF.

V and J are TRBV10-2 and TRBJ2-2, with 10 bases fitting TRBD1. The junction had 3 bases not matched to a gene; V was cut back by 0 bases and J by 5 bases. Germline-derived CDR1 and CDR2 are WSHSY and SAAADI. The CDR3 spans 16 residues. CDR3 region: CASSESWTGGTGELFF. CDR3 coding DNA: TGCGCCAGCAGTGAGTCTTGGACAGGGGGAACCGGGGAGCTGTTTTTT.

The chain recombines TRBV29-1 with TRBJ2-3, with 11 positions matching TRBD2. Losses at the gene ends were 4 bases for V and 6 bases for J; bases not matched to a gene: 9. Germline lookup yields CDR1 SQVTM and CDR2 ANQGSEA. This CDR3 region has 15 residues. The CDR3 DNA is TGCAGCGTTGGAGGGCTAGCGGGGGGTCCGGATACGCAGTATTTT. Protein sequence: CSVGGLAGGPDTQYF.

This chain joins TRBV7-2 and TRBJ2-7; possibly TRBD2 for D (5 bases). Deletions cut 5 bases from V and 1 base from J, with 18 bases between. Per the germline V gene, CDR1 is SGHTA and CDR2 is FQGNSA. The CDR3 spans 16 residues. For the CDR3, the DNA is TGTGCCAGCAGCAGCCCGGGAAGGGTAGGGTCCTACGAGCAGTACTTC. Protein: CASSSPGRVGSYEQYF.

The V gene is TRBV7-6, the J gene TRBJ2-1; 7 nucleotides match TRBD2. The CDR3 extends over 16 amino acids. V lost 7 bases, J lost 1 base, and 10 bases stayed unmatched. From germline, CDR1 is SGHVS and CDR2 FNYEAQ. CDR3 in amino acids: CASKPEAGLSYNEQFF. CDR3 in DNA: TGTGCCAGCAAGCCCGAAGCGGGGCTTTCCTACAATGAGCAGTTCTTC.

The chain has TRBV29-1 and TRBJ1-1; 10 nucleotides align to TRBD1. J lost 11 bases, V lost 6 bases, and 18 bases had no gene match. There are 15 residues in the CDR3. Germline CDR1 SQVTM, CDR2 ANQGSEA. CDR3 DNA: TGCAGCGTGTCCTCTTGGTCGGGACAGGGGAAGGCGGCTTTCTTT. Protein: CSVSSWSGQGKAAFF.

This sequence joins TRBV13 and TRBJ2-3, with 7 bases identical to TRBD2. V gave up 4 bases and J gave up 3 bases; unmatched junction bases: 10. Per the germline V gene, CDR1 is PRHDT and CDR2 is FYEKMQ (reference sequence). This CDR3 region has 16 residues. CDR3 protein: CASSYRGGGRTDTQYF. The CDR3 nucleotides are TGTGCCAGCAGCTACCGCGGGGGTGGGAGGACAGATACGCAGTATTTT.

The chain couples TRBV7-9 to TRBJ1-2; perhaps TRBD1 as D (5 bases). V was shortened by 5 bases and J by 7 bases, with 8 bases between the two germline ends. In germline, CDR1 is SEHNR, CDR2 FQNEAQ (reference sequence). There are 11 residues in the CDR3. The CDR3 DNA sequence: TGTGCCAGCAGCCAGGACATTGGCTACACCTTC. Protein sequence: CASSQDIGYTF.